One sample yielded the 9 T cell receptor beta chains listed below, sequenced in a study of T cells after yellow fever vaccination. One entry per CDR3 protein, called by TCRdb with MiXCR from the 5' RACE reads. The sample yields 500,000 to 650,000 distinct CDR3 sequences, about 12% seen once. The material was PBMCs, obtained on the day of the yellow fever booster vaccination. Source of these receptors: a man aged 30-40 years who received the YFV17D yellow fever vaccine.

The chain has TRBV7-9 and TRBJ1-4; no firm D call. This CDR3 has 12 residues. Germline V lookup: CDR1 SEHNR, CDR2 FQNEAQ (reference sequence). V lost 5 bases, J lost 14 bases, and 15 bases lay in between. In nucleotides, the CDR3 is TGTGCCAGCAGCCAGTCCGGGCCTCTGCTGTTTTTT. Translated: CASSQSGPLLFF.

The J gene is TRBJ2-5, the V gene TRBV20-1, with D maybe TRBD2 (6 bases). The CDR3 totals 13 residues. V was cut by 5 bases and J by 5 bases, with 15 bases left in between. Germline V CDR1 and CDR2: DFQATT, SNEGSKA (reference sequence). The CDR3 DNA reads TGCAGTGCTTACAAACTAGCATCGGAGACCCAGTACTTC. Translation gives CSAYKLASETQYF.

This clonotype showed up just a few times. The chain is built from TRBV20-1 and TRBJ2-4, with D uncertain. Germline lookup yields CDR1 DFQATT and CDR2 SNEGSKA (reference sequence). With 0 bases removed from V and 5 bases from J, the gap between germline ends came to 11 bases. This CDR3 region has 14 residues. Written as DNA, the CDR3 is TGCAGTGCTAGAGATCAAATTAGGGAAAACATTCAGTACTTC. This encodes CSARDQIRENIQYF.

V gene TRBV5-1 combines with J gene TRBJ2-5; a weak D match, TRBD1 (5 bases). The germline V gene has CDR1 SGHRS and CDR2 YFSETQ. This CDR3 region has 14 residues. Trimming took off 0 bases at V and 4 bases at J, with 10 bases between the two ends. The CDR3 sequence is CASSLEGIGETQYF. Here the CDR3 DNA reads TGCGCCAGCAGCTTGGAGGGGATTGGAGAGACCCAGTACTTC.

A few counts support this clonotype. The chain joins TRBV29-1 to TRBJ2-7; possibly TRBD1 for D (5 bases). Germline CDR1 and CDR2: SQVTM and ANQGSEA. Trimming removed 3 bases from V and 7 bases from J, with 16 bases in between. The CDR3 totals 13 residues. The CDR3 region has the DNA TGCAGCGTTGAGGTTTCGGCCAGGACAGAGCAGTACTTC. Protein product: CSVEVSARTEQYF.

This clonotype was detected a few times. The V call is TRBV20-1, the J call TRBJ2-4; TRBD2 might be the D (5 bases). Germline values: CDR1 DFQATT, CDR2 SNEGSKA (reference sequence). The V end lost 6 bases, the J end lost 6 bases, and 15 bases lay between the germline ends. This CDR3 has 13 amino acids. The CDR3 DNA is TGCAGTGCCAGCTCCAGTCGGGGAAACATTCAGTACTTC. Protein: CSASSSRGNIQYF.

The table lists this clonotype with a few counts. The gene calls are TRBV10-3 and TRBJ1-3; D uncertain. The CDR3 consists of 13 residues. Looked up from germline, CDR1 is ENHRY and CDR2 is SYGVKD. V was cut by 8 bases and J by 0 bases, with 8 bases left in between. The CDR3 sequence: CAIGGRSGNTIYF. The CDR3 region has the DNA TGTGCCATCGGCGGGCGCTCTGGAAACACCATATATTTT.

This clonotype was seen at least ten times. The chain carries TRBV7-3 and TRBJ2-3, with TRBD2 matching over 10 bases. The CDR3 has 16 residues. Germline CDR1 is SGHTA and CDR2 is FQGTGA. With V trimmed by 2 bases and J by 4 bases, 6 bases remained unmatched. CDR3 coding DNA: TGTGCCAGCAGCTTACAACCAGCGGGAGGGTCAGATACGCAGTATTTT. This encodes CASSLQPAGGSDTQYF.

J is TRBJ2-7 and V is TRBV15; TRBD1 matches 7 bases. Germline V gives CDR1 LNHNV, CDR2 YYDKDF (reference sequence). This CDR3 contains 16 residues. J lost 2 bases, V lost 8 bases, and 15 bases had no gene match. CDR3 bases: TGTGCCACCGAGGCCGCTCCCGGGACAGCAACCTACGAGCAGTACTTC. Translated, it gives CATEAAPGTATYEQYF.